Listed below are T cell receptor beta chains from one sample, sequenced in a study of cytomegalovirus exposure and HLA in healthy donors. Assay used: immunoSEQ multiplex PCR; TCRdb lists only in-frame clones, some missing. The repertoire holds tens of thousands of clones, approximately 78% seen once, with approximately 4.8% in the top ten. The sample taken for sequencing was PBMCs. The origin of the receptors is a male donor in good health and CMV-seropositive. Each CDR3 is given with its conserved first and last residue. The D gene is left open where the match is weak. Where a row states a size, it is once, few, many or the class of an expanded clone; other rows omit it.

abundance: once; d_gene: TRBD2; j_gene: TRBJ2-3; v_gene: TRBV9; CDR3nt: TGTGCCAGCAGCGTTACTCTAGCGGGGGGGTCCCCTAGCACAGATACGCAGTATTTT; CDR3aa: CASSVTLAGGSPSTDTQYF
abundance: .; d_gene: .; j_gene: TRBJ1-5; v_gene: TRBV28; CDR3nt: TGTGCCAGCACCGGGGGGGGTCAGAATCAGCCCCAGCATTTT; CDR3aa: CASTGGGQNQPQHF
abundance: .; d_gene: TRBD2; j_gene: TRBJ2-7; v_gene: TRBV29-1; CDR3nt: TGCAGCGTTGGGACTAGCGCTTACGAGCAGTACTTC; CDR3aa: CSVGTSAYEQYF
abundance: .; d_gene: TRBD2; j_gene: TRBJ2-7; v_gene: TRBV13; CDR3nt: TGTGCCAGCAGCTTGGGAGGGAGTTCAGGCGAGCAGTACTTC; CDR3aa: CASSLGGSSGEQYF
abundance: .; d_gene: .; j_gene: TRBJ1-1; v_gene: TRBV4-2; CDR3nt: TGTGCCAGCAGCCAAGCCATGGACAGCCTGAACACTGAAGCTTTCTTT; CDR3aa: CASSQAMDSLNTEAFF
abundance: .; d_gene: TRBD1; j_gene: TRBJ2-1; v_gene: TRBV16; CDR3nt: TGTGCCAGCAGCCTTCAATCCCCCGGGACAGGCGTTGAGCAGTTCTTC; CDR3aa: CASSLQSPGTGVEQFF
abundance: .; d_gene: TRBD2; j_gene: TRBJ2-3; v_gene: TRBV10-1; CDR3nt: TGCGCCAGCAGTAGGACTAGCGGGAAGGATACGCAGTATTTT; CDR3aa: CASSRTSGKDTQYF
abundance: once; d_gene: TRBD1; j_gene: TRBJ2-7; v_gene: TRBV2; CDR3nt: TGTGCCAGCGGACATTCTCACCGGGACAGGGGAACCTACGAGCAGTACTTC; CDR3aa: CASGHSHRDRGTYEQYF
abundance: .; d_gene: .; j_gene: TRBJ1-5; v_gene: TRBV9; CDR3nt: TGTGCCAGCAGCGGCGGGACCGACAATCAGCCCCAGCATTTT; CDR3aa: CASSGGTDNQPQHF
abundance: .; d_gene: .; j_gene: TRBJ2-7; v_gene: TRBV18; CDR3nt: TGTGCCAGCTCACCGCCGGGACAACTCGGGCAGTACTTC; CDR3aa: CASSPPGQLGQYF
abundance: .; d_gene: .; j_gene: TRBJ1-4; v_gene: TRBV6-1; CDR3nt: TGTGCCAGCAGTTTACAGGGTTCGACAGAAAAACTGTTTTTT; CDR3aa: CASSLQGSTEKLFF
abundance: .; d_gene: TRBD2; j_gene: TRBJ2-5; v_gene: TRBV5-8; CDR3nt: TGTGCCAGCAGCTTGGCCTCCCCGACTAGCGGGGTCGGGACCCAGTACTTC; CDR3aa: CASSLASPTSGVGTQYF
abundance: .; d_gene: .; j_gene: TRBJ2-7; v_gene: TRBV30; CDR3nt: TGTGCCTGGATCCATGCGGGCATGGGTGGCGAGCAGTACTTC; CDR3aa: CAWIHAGMGGEQYF